This T cell receptor (beta chain) was captured in a study of cytomegalovirus exposure and HLA in healthy donors. General study points: An analysis was carried out later, and it reportedly showed fewer N-insertions in an Asian-associated ancestry cluster than the roughly 700-donor mean.

PCR involved 60 Vbeta and 13 Jbeta primers. Produced via immunoSEQ multiplex PCR; TCRdb's table is partial and in-frame only. Of 150,000 to 200,000 clones listed, over 70% are singletons. Turning to this clone: The antigen is undetermined.

V trimming: 4 bases; J trimming: 0 bases; junction bases outside the gene matches: 1. Per germline, CDR1 MRHNA and CDR2 SNTAGT. The CDR3 is 14 amino acids. Material: PBMCs. V and J are TRBV6-4 and TRBJ2-3, with 7 bases identical to TRBD1. This TCR was recovered from a female donor in good health and CMV-seronegative. CDR3 region: CASSVGQSTDTQYF. CDR3 sequence (DNA): TGTGCCAGCAGTGTGGGACAGAGCACAGATACGCAGTATTTT.